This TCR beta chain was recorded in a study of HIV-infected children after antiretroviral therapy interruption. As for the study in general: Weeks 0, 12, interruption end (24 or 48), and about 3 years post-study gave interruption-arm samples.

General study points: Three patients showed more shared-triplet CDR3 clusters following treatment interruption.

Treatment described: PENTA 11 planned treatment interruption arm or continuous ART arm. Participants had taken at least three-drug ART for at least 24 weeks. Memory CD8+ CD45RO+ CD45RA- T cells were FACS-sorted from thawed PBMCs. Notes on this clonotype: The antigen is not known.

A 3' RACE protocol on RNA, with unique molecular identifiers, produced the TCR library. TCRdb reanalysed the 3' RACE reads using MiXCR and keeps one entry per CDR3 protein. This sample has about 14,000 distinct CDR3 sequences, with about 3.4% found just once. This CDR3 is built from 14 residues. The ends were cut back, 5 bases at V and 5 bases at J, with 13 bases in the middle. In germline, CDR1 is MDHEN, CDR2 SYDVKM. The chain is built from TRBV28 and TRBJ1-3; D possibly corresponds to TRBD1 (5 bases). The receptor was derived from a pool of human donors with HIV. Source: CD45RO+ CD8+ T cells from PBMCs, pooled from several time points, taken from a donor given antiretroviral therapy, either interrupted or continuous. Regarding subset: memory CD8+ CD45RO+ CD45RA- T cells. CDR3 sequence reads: CASSRPGPRNTIYF. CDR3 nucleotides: TGTGCCAGCAGTCGGCCGGGGCCAAGAAACACCATATATTTT.